The 20 T cell receptor beta chains below were found in one sample sequenced in a study of CD8 T cells in Susac syndrome. Random-hexamer reverse transcription was applied to roughly 0.5 to 1 ug RNA. One entry per CDR3 protein results from TCRdb running MiXCR on the immunoSEQ multiplex PCR reads. The sample comprises 150,000 to 200,000 distinct CDR3 sequences, roughly 94% of which are singletons, and 0.075% to 0.095% rests with the top ten. The sequenced material came from CD4+ T cells from PBMCs. The receptors originated from a human donor with multiple sclerosis.

The chain joins TRBV3-1 to TRBJ2-5; TRBD1 might be the D (5 bases). The V end was cut by 1 base, the J end by 1 base, with 10 bases between. This CDR3 contains 15 residues. Germline loops: CDR1 LGHDT, CDR2 YNNKEL (reference sequence). CDR3 DNA sequence: TGTGCCAGCAGCCAAGTCCGGACAACCCAAGAGACCCAGTACTTC. This sequence encodes CASSQVRTTQETQYF.

The chain joins TRBV2 to TRBJ2-2; TRBD2 matches 7 bases. The trim removed 2 bases at V and 1 base at J, leaving 4 bases unmatched. CDR1 SNHLY and CDR2 FYNNEI come from the germline V gene. The CDR3 sequence is 16 residues long. The CDR3 DNA is TGTGCCAGCAGTGAACGGGCTAGCGGGAACACCGGGGAGCTGTTTTTT. It encodes CASSERASGNTGELFF. The full variable domain, rest sourced from reference TRBV2 and TRBJ2-2, is EPEVTQTPSHQVTQMGQEVILRCVPISNHLYFYWYRQILGQKVEFLVSFYNNEISEKSEIFDDQFSVERPDGSNFTLKIRSTKLEDSAMYFCASSERASGNTGELFFGEGSRLTVL.

V and J are TRBV11-2 and TRBJ2-5; D gene unclear. The CDR3 consists of 15 residues. Germline assignment: CDR1 SGHAT and CDR2 FQNNGV. V lost 4 bases and J lost 0, with 12 bases in between. CDR3: CASSSRTDDQETQYF. CDR3 sequence (DNA): TGTGCCAGCAGCTCGCGGACGGACGACCAAGAGACCCAGTACTTC.

The chain recombines TRBV12-3 or TRBV12-4 with TRBJ1-2, with D perhaps matching TRBD1 (5 bases). There are 13 residues in the CDR3. The ends were cut back, 6 bases at V and 4 bases at J, with 12 bases in the middle. CDR3 sequence (DNA): TGTGCCAGCAGGCGGGGGACTGTCTATGGCTACACCTTC. This gives the protein CASRRGTVYGYTF.

This chain uses TRBV12-3 or TRBV12-4 with TRBJ2-1; D perhaps matches TRBD1 (5 bases). V lost 6 bases and J 0 bases, leaving 12 bases between the germline ends. The CDR3 spans 15 residues. In DNA form, the CDR3 reads TGTGCCAGCAGATACCGACAGAGCTCCTACAATGAGCAGTTCTTC. It yields the protein CASRYRQSSYNEQFF.

V is TRBV4-1 and J is TRBJ1-5; a weak D match, TRBD1 (6 bases). Germline lookup yields CDR1 MGHRA and CDR2 YSYEKL. V was shortened by 4 bases and J by 5 bases, with 15 bases between the two germline ends. The CDR3 is 15 amino acids. DNA of the CDR3: TGCGCCAGCAGCCCTCAGGGGCGTAGTGATCAGCCCCAGCATTTT. Translation gives CASSPQGRSDQPQHF.

V usage is TRBV6-6 and J usage is TRBJ2-3; D is unclear. The germline CDR1 and CDR2 sequences are MNHNY and SVGAGI (reference sequence). Trimming removed 6 bases from V and 2 bases from J, with 6 bases in between. The CDR3 contains 12 residues. The CDR3 protein is CASSDSTDTQYF. DNA for the CDR3: TGTGCCAGCAGCGACTCCACAGATACGCAGTATTTT.

The CDR3 spells CASSQTLGAVTNYGYTF. The CDR3 coding sequence is TGTGCCAGCAGCCAGACACTGGGAGCAGTAACTAACTATGGCTACACCTTC. This sequence joins TRBV14 and TRBJ1-2; unclear D gene. Germline loops: CDR1 SGHDN, CDR2 FVKESK. Trimming pared 3 bases from V and 0 bases from J, leaving 17 bases between. The CDR3 is made up of 17 amino acids.

The rearrangement joins TRBV30 to TRBJ2-1; perhaps TRBD2 as D (6 bases). V lost 8 bases to trimming and J lost 0 bases, with 17 bases between them. The CDR3 sequence is 15 residues long. Germline CDR1 and CDR2: GTSNPN and SVGIG (reference sequence). CDR3 residues: CAASSGPSSYNEQFF. Written as DNA, the CDR3 is TGTGCCGCTAGCAGCGGGCCTAGCTCCTACAATGAGCAGTTCTTC.

The chain employs TRBV20-1 and TRBJ2-7; TRBD2 aligns across 14 bases. The CDR3 is 13 residues long. Germline V gene data show CDR1 as DFQATT and CDR2 as SNEGSKA (reference sequence). The CDR3 DNA sequence: TGCAGCGCTGGGACTAGCGGGAGATACGAGCAGTACTTC. Amino acid sequence: CSAGTSGRYEQYF.

The chain links TRBV29-1 to TRBJ1-2, with D perhaps matching TRBD1 (5 bases). This CDR3 is 11 amino acids long. Germline-derived CDR1 and CDR2 are SQVTM and ANQGSEA. This chain's CDR3 is CISGDSWGYTF. The CDR3 DNA follows: TGCATCTCGGGGGATTCCTGGGGCTACACCTTC.

J is TRBJ2-6 and V is TRBV24-1; D is ambiguous. CDR1 is KGHDR, CDR2 SFDVKD, per germline. Trimming stripped 4 bases from V and 0 bases from J, with 3 bases between. This CDR3 spans 14 amino acids. CDR3 in amino acids: CATSDDSGANVLTF. CDR3 DNA: TGTGCCACCAGTGACGACTCTGGGGCCAACGTCCTGACTTTC.

The chain combines TRBV6-5 with TRBJ2-7; no reliable D call. CDR1 and CDR2 from the germline V gene are MNHEY and SVGAGI. Trimming left V 8 bases short and J 5 bases short, with 16 bases between. The CDR3 is 13 amino acids. The CDR3 sequence: CASAPVGWHEQYF. CDR3 coding DNA: TGTGCCAGCGCCCCTGTGGGGTGGCACGAGCAGTACTTC.

The rearrangement uses TRBV4-3 and TRBJ2-7, with D perhaps matching TRBD1 (5 bases). The CDR3 spans 14 residues. The V end lost 1 base, the J end lost 3 bases, and 10 bases lay between the germline ends. The germline V gene encodes CDR1 LGHNA and CDR2 YSLEER. The CDR3 DNA follows: TGCGCCAGCAGCCAAGCAGGACAAAACTACGAGCAGTACTTC. Translation: CASSQAGQNYEQYF.

The rearrangement joins TRBV9 to TRBJ2-2, with 9 nucleotides matching TRBD2. This CDR3 region has 16 residues. V lost 3 bases to trimming and J lost 7 bases; unmatched junction nucleotides: 10. The germline gives CDR1 SGDLS, CDR2 YYNGEE. The CDR3 sequence: CASSGGGRASGGELFF. CDR3 sequence (DNA): TGTGCCAGCAGCGGCGGCGGGAGGGCCTCTGGCGGGGAGCTGTTTTTT. The full variable domain, rest sourced from reference TRBV9 and TRBJ2-2, is DSGVTQTPKHLITATGQRVTLRCSPRSGDLSVYWYQQSLDQGLQFLIQYYNGEERAKGNILERFSAQQFPDLHSELNLSSLELGDSALYFCASSGGGRASGGELFFGEGSRLTVL.

The genes are TRBV7-3 and TRBJ1-2, with 9 bases identical to TRBD1. J lost 2 bases, V lost 0 bases, and 1 base had no gene match. Germline assignment: CDR1 SGHTA and CDR2 FQGTGA. CDR3 length: 15 amino acids. The DNA of the CDR3 is TGTGCCAGCAGCTTAACGGGGACAGGGAACTATGGCTACACCTTC. Its translation: CASSLTGTGNYGYTF. The full variable domain, with the rest looked up from reference TRBV7-3 and TRBJ1-2, is GAGVSQTPSNKVTEKGKYVELRCDPISGHTALYWYRQSLGQGPEFLIYFQGTGAADDSGLPNDRFFAVRPEGSVSTLKIQRTERGDSAVYLCASSLTGTGNYGYTFGSGTRLTVV.

This chain joins TRBV7-2 and TRBJ1-1, with D possibly TRBD1 on 5 matching bases. In germline, CDR1 is SGHTA, CDR2 FQGNSA. This CDR3 has 15 residues. Trimming took 1 base from V and 8 from J, leaving 17 bases between them. The CDR3 coding sequence is TGTGCCAGCAGCTTAGGGCTGGGGGGATTCGTCGAAGCTTTCTTT. Translated, it gives CASSLGLGGFVEAFF.

The gene calls are TRBV7-9 and TRBJ2-7, with D unclear. V was cut by 5 bases and J by 2 bases, with 13 bases left in between. This CDR3 spans 14 amino acids. Germline assignment: CDR1 SEHNR and CDR2 FQNEAQ (reference sequence). This CDR3 is CASSARRATYEQYF. In nucleotides, the CDR3 is TGTGCCAGCAGCGCCCGACGCGCTACCTACGAGCAGTACTTC.

V and J are TRBV12-3 or TRBV12-4 and TRBJ2-6, with 8 bases fitting TRBD2. Trimming took 5 bases from V and 2 from J; bases not matched to a gene: 8. The CDR3 runs to 17 residues. The CDR3 is CASSPREGIPGANVLTF. DNA for the CDR3: TGTGCCAGCAGTCCTCGGGAGGGAATACCTGGGGCCAACGTCCTGACTTTC.

The chain has TRBV20-1 and TRBJ2-3; D ambiguous. Trimming cost V 3 bases and J 7 bases, with 11 bases left between them. This CDR3 spans 12 amino acids. Germline CDR1 is DFQATT and CDR2 is SNEGSKA (reference sequence). The CDR3 sequence is CSASRPQNTQYF. The CDR3 region has the DNA TGCAGTGCTAGCCGTCCTCAGAATACGCAGTATTTT.